This TCR beta chain is from a study of CD8+ T cells in alopecia areata. Study outcomes and limitations: How baseline CD8+ expansion relates to response remains uncertain (there was one nonresponder).

Sequencing templates came from extracted RNA that was reverse transcribed into cDNA. Sequencing used immunoSEQ multiplex PCR; TCRdb keeps in-frame clones, though not all of them. The table lists about 100,000 clones, 55% to 70% of them singletons. As for this clone: Its specificity is not known.

Specified treatment: oral pan-JAK inhibitor, 5-10 mg twice daily. The V gene's germline CDR1 is SGHTA and CDR2 FQGNSA. V lost 1 base to trimming and J lost 8 bases, with 12 bases between them. This CDR3 is built from 14 residues. The origin of this receptor is a human donor with alopecia areata. Sequencing used CD8+ T cells sorted from blood, obtained at approximately week 55, from a patient treated with tofacitinib. V usage is TRBV7-2 and J usage is TRBJ2-1; D gene uncertain. CDR3 sequence: CASSLVMGYYEQFF. The CDR3 bases are TGTGCCAGCAGCTTAGTTATGGGTTACTATGAGCAGTTCTTC.